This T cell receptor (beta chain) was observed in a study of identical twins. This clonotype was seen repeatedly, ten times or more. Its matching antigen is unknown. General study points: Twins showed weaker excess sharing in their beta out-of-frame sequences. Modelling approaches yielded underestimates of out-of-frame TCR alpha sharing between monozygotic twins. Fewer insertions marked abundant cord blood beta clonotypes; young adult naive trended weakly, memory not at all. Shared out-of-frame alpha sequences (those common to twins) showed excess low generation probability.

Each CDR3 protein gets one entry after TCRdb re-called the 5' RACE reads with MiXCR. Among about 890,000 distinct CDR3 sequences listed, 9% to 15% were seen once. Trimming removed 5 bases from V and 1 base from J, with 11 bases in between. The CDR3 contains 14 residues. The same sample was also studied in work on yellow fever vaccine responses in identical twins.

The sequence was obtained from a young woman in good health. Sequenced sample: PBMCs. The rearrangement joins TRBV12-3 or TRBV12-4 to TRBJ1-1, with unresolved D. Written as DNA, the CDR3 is TGTGCCAGCAGTCTCCCGACACCGAACACTGAAGCTTTCTTT. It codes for CASSLPTPNTEAFF.